This T cell receptor (beta chain) was captured by sequencing in a study of T cells after posttransplantation cyclophosphamide. Notes on the study in general: Donor CD8+ memory clones often dominated recipient blood repertoires at later times.

The table came from immunoSEQ multiplex PCR; TCRdb's copy has only in-frame clones and leaves some out. The data contain some 27,000 clones, 86% of them singletons. As regards this clone: Its antigen remains unidentified.

Source material: PBMCs. This sequence originates from a man between 45 and 60 years old.

CDR3 amino acids: CASSARAGESNTQYF. CDR3 bases: TGTGCCAGCAGCGCCAGAGCGGGGGAGTCCAATACGCAGTATTTT. The chain combines TRBV9 with TRBJ2-3, with 8 bases aligning to TRBD2. Trimming removed 3 bases from V and 7 bases from J; junction bases left unmatched: 10. Germline V gene sequence: CDR1 SGDLS, CDR2 YYNGEE. The CDR3 has 15 residues. Full variable domain (outside the CDR3, taken from reference TRBV9 and TRBJ2-3): DSGVTQTPKHLITATGQRVTLRCSPRSGDLSVYWYQQSLDQGLQFLIQYYNGEERAKGNILERFSAQQFPDLHSELNLSSLELGDSALYFCASSARAGESNTQYFGPGTRLTVL.